This T cell receptor beta chain came from a study of cytomegalovirus exposure and HLA in healthy donors. This clone was seen a few times. Germline V gene data show CDR1 as SGHTA and CDR2 as FQGNSA. The CDR3 extends over 14 amino acids. The germline V and J ends were trimmed by 1 base and 4 bases, with 10 bases remaining between them. Both 60 Vbeta primers and 13 Jbeta primers went into the PCR. Using immunoSEQ multiplex PCR, the repertoire was profiled, and TCRdb retains in-frame clones only, with some absent. The profile covers tens of thousands of clones, with over 55% appearing a single time and roughly a fifth taken by the ten largest.

This receptor was obtained from a woman aged 45-65 years in good health and CMV-seropositive. The V gene is TRBV7-2, the J gene TRBJ1-2; D is ambiguous. The sequenced sample consisted of PBMCs. In DNA, the CDR3 is TGTGCCAGCAGCTTAGACCGGGTATTCTATGGCTACACCTTC. It yields the protein CASSLDRVFYGYTF.